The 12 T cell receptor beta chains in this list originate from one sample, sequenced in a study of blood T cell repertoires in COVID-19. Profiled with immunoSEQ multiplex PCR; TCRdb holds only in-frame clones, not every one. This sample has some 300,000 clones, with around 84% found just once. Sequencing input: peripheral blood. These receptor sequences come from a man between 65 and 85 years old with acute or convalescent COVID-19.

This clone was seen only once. Here the CDR3 DNA reads TGTGCCAGCATCCCCGGGACAGGGGTCGGTTCACCCCTCCACTTT. Translating gives CASIPGTGVGSPLHF. The chain links TRBV28 to TRBJ1-6; the match to TRBD1 covers 10 bases. The germline CDR1 and CDR2 sequences are MDHEN and SYDVKM. J lost 9 bases, V lost 7 bases, and 9 bases had no gene match. The length of the CDR3 is 15 residues.

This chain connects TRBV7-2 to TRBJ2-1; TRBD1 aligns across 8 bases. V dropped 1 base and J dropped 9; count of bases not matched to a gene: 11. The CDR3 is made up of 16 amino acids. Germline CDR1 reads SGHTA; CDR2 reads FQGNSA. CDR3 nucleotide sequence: TGTGCCAGCAGCTTAGGAGGGCAGGGGGCGCAAACTGAGCAGTTCTTC. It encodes CASSLGGQGAQTEQFF.

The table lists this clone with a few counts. CDR3 region: CASSTSDRGSPYEQYF. The CDR3 nucleotides read TGTGCCAGTAGTACGTCTGACAGGGGATCTCCCTACGAGCAGTACTTC. The rearrangement uses TRBV19 and TRBJ2-7; 8 bases align to TRBD1. The CDR3 runs 16 residues. Trimming cost V 4 bases and J 2 bases; bases outside gene matches: 10. From germline, CDR1 is LNHDA and CDR2 SQIVND (reference sequence).

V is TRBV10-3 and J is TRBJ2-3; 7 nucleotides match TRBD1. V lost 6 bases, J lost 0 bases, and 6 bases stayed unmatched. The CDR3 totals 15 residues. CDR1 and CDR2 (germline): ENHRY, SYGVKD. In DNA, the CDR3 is TGTGCCATCAGCCCGGGACAGCTTAGCACAGATACGCAGTATTTT. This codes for CAISPGQLSTDTQYF.

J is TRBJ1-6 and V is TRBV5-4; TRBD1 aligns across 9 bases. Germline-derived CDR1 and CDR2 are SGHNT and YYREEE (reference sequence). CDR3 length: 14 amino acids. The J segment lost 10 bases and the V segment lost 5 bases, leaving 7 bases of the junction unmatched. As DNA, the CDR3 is TGTGCCAGCAGTTACACAGGGGGCAACTCACCCCTCCACTTT. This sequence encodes CASSYTGGNSPLHF.

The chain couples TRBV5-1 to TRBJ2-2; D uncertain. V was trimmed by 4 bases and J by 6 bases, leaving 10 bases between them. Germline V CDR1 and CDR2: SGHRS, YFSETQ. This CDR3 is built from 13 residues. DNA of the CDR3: TGCGCCAGCAGCCCGAGTCCCGCCGGGGAGCTGTTTTTT. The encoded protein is CASSPSPAGELFF.

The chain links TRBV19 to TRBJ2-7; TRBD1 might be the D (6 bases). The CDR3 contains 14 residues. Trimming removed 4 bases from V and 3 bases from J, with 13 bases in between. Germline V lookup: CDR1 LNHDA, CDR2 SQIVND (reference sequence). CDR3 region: CASSRQVGFYEQYF. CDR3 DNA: TGTGCCAGTAGTAGACAGGTTGGGTTCTACGAGCAGTACTTC.

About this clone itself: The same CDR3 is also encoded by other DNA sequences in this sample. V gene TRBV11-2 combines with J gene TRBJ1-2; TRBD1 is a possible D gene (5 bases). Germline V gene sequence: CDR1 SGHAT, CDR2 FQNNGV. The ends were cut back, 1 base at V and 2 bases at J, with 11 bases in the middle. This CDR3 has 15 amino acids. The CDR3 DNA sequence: TGTGCCAGCAGCTTAGTCGGGGGTTGGAACTATGGCTACACCTTC. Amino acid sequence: CASSLVGGWNYGYTF.

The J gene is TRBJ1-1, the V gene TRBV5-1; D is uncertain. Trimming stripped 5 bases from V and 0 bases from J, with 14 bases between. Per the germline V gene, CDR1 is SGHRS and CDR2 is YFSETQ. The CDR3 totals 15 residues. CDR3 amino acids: CASRAQTPMNTEAFF. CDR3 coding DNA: TGCGCCAGCAGGGCTCAAACACCGATGAACACTGAAGCTTTCTTT.

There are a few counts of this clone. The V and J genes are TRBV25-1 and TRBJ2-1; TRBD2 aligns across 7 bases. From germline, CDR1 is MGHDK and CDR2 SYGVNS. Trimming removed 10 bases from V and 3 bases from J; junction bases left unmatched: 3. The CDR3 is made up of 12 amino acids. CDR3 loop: CATRGDYNEQFF. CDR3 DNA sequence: TGTGCCACCCGGGGGGACTACAATGAGCAGTTCTTC.

CDR3 region: CASSQDPLWQEHNQPQHF. The CDR3 DNA reads TGCGCCAGCAGCCAAGATCCCCTTTGGCAGGAACACAATCAGCCCCAGCATTTT. This rearrangement joins TRBV4-3 to TRBJ1-5; D is unclear. Trimming pared 0 bases from V and 3 bases from J, leaving 18 bases between. The germline V gene encodes CDR1 LGHNA and CDR2 YSLEER. This CDR3 is 18 amino acids long.

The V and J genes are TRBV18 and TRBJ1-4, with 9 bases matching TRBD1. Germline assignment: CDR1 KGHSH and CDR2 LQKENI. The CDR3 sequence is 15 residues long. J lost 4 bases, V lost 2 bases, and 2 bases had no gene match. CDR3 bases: TGTGCCAGCTCACCATCGGGACAGGGTAATGAAAAACTGTTTTTT. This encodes CASSPSGQGNEKLFF.